The 22 T cell receptor beta chains given below trace back to one sample, sequenced in a study of cytomegalovirus exposure and HLA in healthy donors. Amplification used 60 Vbeta primers and 13 Jbeta primers. Clones were sequenced by immunoSEQ multiplex PCR, and TCRdb holds only the in-frame ones, with some missing. This table has 210,000 or so clones, about 80% appearing once. Input material: PBMCs. Receptors were obtained from a woman aged 45-60 years in good health and CMV-seropositive.

The chain has TRBV30 and TRBJ2-3; 9 nucleotides align to TRBD1. The V gene end was trimmed by 3 bases and the J gene end by 7 bases; junction bases not matched to a gene: 11. The CDR3 extends over 15 amino acids. Germline CDR1 and CDR2: GTSNPN and SVGIG (reference sequence). CDR3 loop: CAWRGGTGYRNTQYF. The CDR3 DNA reads as TGTGCCTGGAGGGGGGGGACAGGGTATCGAAATACGCAGTATTTT.

The J gene is TRBJ1-2, the V gene TRBV7-2; 7 bases align to TRBD1. This CDR3 region has 15 residues. Germline trimming cut 1 base from V and 3 bases from J; bases unmatched to any gene: 5. CDR1 is SGHTA and CDR2 is FQGNSA in the germline V gene. This CDR3 reads CASSLGQTGHYGYTF. For the CDR3, the DNA is TGTGCCAGCAGCTTAGGACAGACAGGGCACTATGGCTACACCTTC.

This clone was recorded once. V gene TRBV7-3 combines with J gene TRBJ2-1; 9 bases match TRBD2. The germline V gene has CDR1 SGHTA and CDR2 FQGTGA. The CDR3 runs to 16 residues. J was trimmed by 7 bases and V by 4 bases; bases with no gene match: 11. The CDR3 is CASSYRLAGSRNEQFF. The CDR3 coding sequence is TGTGCCAGCAGCTACAGGCTAGCGGGGAGCCGGAATGAGCAGTTCTTC.

The rearrangement uses TRBV27 and TRBJ1-1; 11 bases match TRBD1. Trimming at V came to 7 bases and at J to 0 bases, leaving 7 bases not matched to a gene. There are 16 residues in the CDR3. CDR1 and CDR2 from the germline V gene are MNHEY and SMNVEV (reference sequence). CDR3 nucleotide sequence: TGTGCCAGCACCGATGGGACAGGGGGGATGAACACTGAAGCTTTCTTT. This translates into CASTDGTGGMNTEAFF.

The rearrangement joins TRBV5-8 to TRBJ2-5; TRBD1 might be the D (6 bases). From germline, CDR1 is SGHTS and CDR2 YDEGEE. V was shortened by 6 bases and J by 4 bases, with 13 bases between the two germline ends. This CDR3 contains 13 residues. CDR3 coding DNA: TGTGCCAGCACCAACCTAGGGGGAGAGACCCAGTACTTC. Amino acids: CASTNLGGETQYF.

This sequence joins TRBV7-9 and TRBJ1-2; D possibly corresponds to TRBD1 (5 bases). Looked up from germline, CDR1 is SEHNR and CDR2 is FQNEAQ (reference sequence). The V end lost 4 bases, the J end lost 2 bases, and 14 bases lay between the germline ends. The CDR3 sequence is 15 residues long. The CDR3 DNA follows: TGTGCCAGCAGCTGGGGACTCGGATTAAACTATGGCTACACCTTC. The encoded protein is CASSWGLGLNYGYTF.

This clone was observed once. The chain uses TRBV29-1 and TRBJ1-1; unclear D gene. The CDR3 runs to 12 residues. Germline CDR1 SQVTM, CDR2 ANQGSEA. The V gene lost 7 bases and the J gene lost 5 bases, with 14 bases spanning the gap. The CDR3 DNA is TGCAGCGGTCTGGCCTCTTGGACTGAAGCTTTCTTT. This encodes CSGLASWTEAFF.

The V and J genes are TRBV6-5 and TRBJ2-1; TRBD1 is a possible D gene (7 bases). Germline V gene data show CDR1 as MNHEY and CDR2 as SVGAGI. The CDR3 is made up of 15 amino acids. V was clipped by 5 bases and J by 8 bases, with 19 bases between them. The CDR3 loop is CASSPSAGGSDEQFF. In DNA, the CDR3 is TGTGCCAGCAGTCCCAGCGCAGGGGGGAGCGATGAGCAGTTCTTC.

The rearrangement links TRBV9 to TRBJ2-1; D gene ambiguous. CDR1 and CDR2 (germline): SGDLS, YYNGEE. V lost 0 bases and J lost 0, with 4 bases in between. CDR3 length: 14 amino acids. The CDR3 reads CASSVGRSYNEQFF. CDR3 nucleotide sequence: TGTGCCAGCAGCGTAGGTCGCTCCTACAATGAGCAGTTCTTC.

The chain has TRBV4-3 and TRBJ2-1, with 10 bases fitting TRBD2. Trimming cost V 4 bases and J 11 bases; bases outside gene matches: 8. The length of the CDR3 is 14 residues. Looked up from germline, CDR1 is LGHNA and CDR2 is YSLEER. CDR3 DNA: TGCGCCAGCAGCCTTCAAGAGCGGGGGGGCAAGCAGTTCTTC. This codes for CASSLQERGGKQFF.

The J gene is TRBJ1-1, the V gene TRBV5-4; 7 nucleotides align to TRBD1. CDR3 length: 16 amino acids. Germline CDR1 SGHNT, CDR2 YYREEE (reference sequence). The trim removed 0 bases at V and 7 bases at J, leaving 12 bases unmatched. This CDR3 reads CASSLGAGGQVGEAFF. CDR3 nucleotide sequence: TGTGCCAGCAGCTTGGGAGCAGGGGGTCAGGTGGGTGAAGCTTTCTTT. Drawing the rest from reference TRBV5-4 and TRBJ1-1, the complete variable domain is ETGVTQSPTHLIKTRGQQVTLRCSSQSGHNTVSWYQQALGQGPQFIFQYYREEENGRGNFPPRFSGLQFPNYSSELNVNALELDDSALYLCASSLGAGGQVGEAFFGQGTRLTVV.

This clone was picked up a small number of times. V gene TRBV10-3 combines with J gene TRBJ1-1; TRBD1 agrees at 8 bases. The CDR3 is made up of 16 amino acids. Germline trimming cut 2 bases from V and 0 bases from J; bases unmatched to any gene: 5. Germline values: CDR1 ENHRY, CDR2 SYGVKD. This CDR3 is CAISEGQGSMNTEAFF. The DNA of the CDR3 is TGTGCCATCAGTGAGGGACAGGGCTCCATGAACACTGAAGCTTTCTTT.

The gene calls are TRBV30 and TRBJ1-5; possibly TRBD1 for D (5 bases). CDR1 GTSNPN and CDR2 SVGIG come from the germline V gene (reference sequence). The CDR3 sequence is 13 residues long. V was trimmed by 1 base and J by 4 bases, leaving 8 bases between them. Written as DNA, the CDR3 is TGTGCCTGGAGTGAACAGGTGAATCAGCCCCAGCATTTT. Amino acid sequence: CAWSEQVNQPQHF.

This clone was seen only a few times. CDR3 sequence: CASSLGGRTNTEAFF. The CDR3 bases are TGTGCCAGCAGCTTGGGGGGCCGGACGAACACTGAAGCTTTCTTT. This chain connects TRBV5-4 to TRBJ1-1; perhaps TRBD1 as D (5 bases). Deletions cut 0 bases from V and 1 base from J, with 10 bases between. There are 15 residues in the CDR3. Germline CDR1 and CDR2: SGHNT and YYREEE (reference sequence).

The chain links TRBV7-6 to TRBJ1-2, with D possibly being TRBD1 (5 bases). The ends were cut back, 5 bases at V and 5 bases at J, with 15 bases in the middle. This CDR3 spans 14 amino acids. Per germline, CDR1 SGHVS and CDR2 FNYEAQ. CDR3 residues: CASSPIGGGYGYTF. The CDR3 DNA reads TGTGCCAGCAGCCCAATCGGGGGAGGGTATGGCTACACCTTC.

This clone was detected once. This chain links TRBV18 with TRBJ1-2; D not resolved. Per the germline V gene, CDR1 is KGHSH and CDR2 is LQKENI. This CDR3 comprises 16 residues. Trimming pared 6 bases from V and 4 bases from J, leaving 21 bases between. The chain's CDR3 is CASSSGGLSKGYGYTF. CDR3 DNA sequence: TGTGCCAGCTCCTCCGGAGGGCTCAGCAAGGGCTATGGCTACACCTTC.

CDR3 residues: CASSLGPASYEQYF. The CDR3 bases are TGTGCCAGCAGCTTAGGGCCCGCCTCCTACGAGCAGTACTTC. The V call is TRBV7-2, the J call TRBJ2-7, with D hard to call. Deletions cut 1 base from V and 0 bases from J, with 7 bases between. The CDR3 has 14 amino acids. The germline gives CDR1 SGHTA, CDR2 FQGNSA.

This chain joins TRBV9 and TRBJ2-1, with TRBD2 matching over 8 bases. Germline CDR1 SGDLS, CDR2 YYNGEE. V shed 3 bases and J 1 base; nucleotides not matched to a gene: 6. The CDR3 loop spans 16 amino acids. The CDR3 bases are TGTGCCAGCAGCGGAAGCGGGGGCCTTTCCTACAATGAGCAGTTCTTC. This gives the protein CASSGSGGLSYNEQFF.

The chain employs TRBV19 and TRBJ1-4, with D perhaps matching TRBD1 (5 bases). This CDR3 has 14 residues. Trimming took off 5 bases at V and 5 bases at J, with 12 bases between the two ends. In germline, CDR1 is LNHDA, CDR2 SQIVND (reference sequence). The CDR3 sequence is CASSLGLTNEKLFF. CDR3 nucleotides: TGTGCCAGTAGTCTGGGGCTGACAAATGAAAAACTGTTTTTT.

V is TRBV19 and J is TRBJ1-1, with 7 bases matching TRBD1. Trimming at V came to 0 bases and at J to 11 bases, leaving 12 bases not matched to a gene. The CDR3 runs 15 residues. Germline V CDR1 and CDR2: LNHDA, SQIVND (reference sequence). This CDR3 is CASSIDLGAMTGAFF. The CDR3 DNA is TGTGCCAGTAGTATAGATCTGGGGGCGATGACAGGGGCTTTCTTT.

The rearrangement uses TRBV2 and TRBJ2-1; 16 bases agree with TRBD2. The germline gives CDR1 SNHLY, CDR2 FYNNEI. The CDR3 spans 17 residues. V lost 2 bases and J lost 4; bases outside the gene matches: 2. CDR3 nucleotides: TGTGCCAGCAGTGAACCGGGACTAGCGGGGGGGTACAATGAGCAGTTCTTC. It yields the protein CASSEPGLAGGYNEQFF.

V usage is TRBV15 and J usage is TRBJ2-7; a weak D match, TRBD1 (5 bases). CDR1 and CDR2 (germline): LNHNV, YYDKDF (reference sequence). Deletions cut 1 base from V and 0 bases from J, with 7 bases between. CDR3 size: 14 residues. The CDR3 nucleotides read TGTGCCACCAGCAGAGCAGGGCCCTCCTACGAGCAGTACTTC. Translated, it gives CATSRAGPSYEQYF.